This T cell receptor (beta chain) was observed in a study of cytomegalovirus exposure and HLA in healthy donors. Study as a whole: Genotyping showed around 80% of 398 donors falling in the Caucasian-associated ancestry cluster. Points from the study as a whole: TCR beta chains numbering under 200 were designated cytomegalovirus-associated. Further analysis, carried out later, found HLA-associated TCR beta chains more clonally expanded than equally common other chains. Indistinguishable V segments such as TRBV6-2 and TRBV6-3 were excluded.

CDR3 size: 15 residues. CDR1 and CDR2 (germline): LNHDA, SQIVND (reference sequence). The ends lost 7 bases at V and 3 bases at J; junction bases unmatched: 8. On this clone: Its specificity is not known.

Amplification used 60 Vbeta primers and 13 Jbeta primers. Assay: immunoSEQ multiplex PCR; the TCRdb copy retains only in-frame clones and omits some. This table has approximately 130,000 clones, over 70% appearing once. The chain uses TRBV19 and TRBJ2-2; 7 nucleotides agree with TRBD1. The origin of this receptor is a woman aged 18-30 years in good health and CMV-seronegative. The sequenced sample consisted of PBMCs. DNA of the CDR3: TGTGCCAGTAAATCTCGGGACAGAGACACCGGGGAGCTGTTTTTT. Translated: CASKSRDRDTGELFF.